The clone carrying this T cell receptor beta chain was found a few times. V shed 2 bases and J 2 bases; nucleotides not matched to a gene: 2. The CDR3 is 15 amino acids. Germline CDR1 MNHEY, CDR2 SVGAGI. The data stem from a study of T cell repertoires in cytomegalovirus infection. From the reads, TCRdb called clonotypes with MiXCR, one entry per CDR3 protein. The sample records about 490,000 distinct CDR3 sequences, about 30% being singletons. The sequenced sample consisted of PBMCs. The TCR was taken from a human donor in good health (CMV status not recorded). Some clones in this sample may be carry-over from other donors' samples. The chain employs TRBV6-5 and TRBJ1-4; 7 bases map to TRBD1. In DNA form, the CDR3 reads TGTGCCAGCAGTTACAACAGGGGTACTAATGAAAAACTGTTTTTT. This gives the protein CASSYNRGTNEKLFF.